Below are 18 T cell receptor beta chains sequenced from a single sample in a study of response to subunit inactivated influenza vaccine. TCRdb used MiXCR to reprocess the RT-PCR reads, holding one entry per CDR3 protein. The sample lists 490,000 or so distinct CDR3 sequences, approximately 7.7% occurring once. The specimen comprised PBMCs from blood, sampled 23 to 25 months after vaccination. These TCRs come from a man in his fifties or sixties who received an inactivated influenza vaccine.

This clonotype appeared a few times. The genes are TRBV20-1 and TRBJ2-6, with a possible D match to TRBD1 (5 bases). The CDR3 consists of 15 residues. Trimming removed 0 bases at V and 2 bases at J, with 8 bases between. The V gene's germline CDR1 is DFQATT and CDR2 SNEGSKA (reference sequence). The CDR3 region is CSAREGVAGANVLTF. The CDR3 DNA sequence: TGCAGTGCTAGAGAAGGGGTGGCTGGGGCCAACGTCCTGACTTTC.

The chain is built from TRBV24-1 and TRBJ2-2; the D call may be TRBD1 or TRBD2 (5 bases each). Germline V CDR1 and CDR2: KGHDR, SFDVKD. The V and J ends lost 9 bases and 4 bases respectively, with 11 bases between them. There are 13 residues in the CDR3. For the CDR3, the DNA is TGTGCCACCGGGACCCAGGCCACCGGGGAGCTGTTTTTT. It translates to CATGTQATGELFF.

This clonotype was seen a handful of times. The rearrangement joins TRBV11-1 to TRBJ1-4; 7 bases fit TRBD1. Germline-derived CDR1 and CDR2 are SGHAT and FQDESV (reference sequence). This CDR3 region has 19 residues. V lost 3 bases, J lost 0 bases, and 13 bases stayed unmatched. The CDR3 loop is CASSFRQGRTSATNEKLFF. For the CDR3, the DNA is TGTGCCAGCAGCTTTCGACAGGGACGGACTTCGGCAACTAATGAAAAACTGTTTTTT.

The rearrangement uses TRBV12-3 or TRBV12-4 and TRBJ1-6; D call uncertain. Trimming took 0 bases from V and 7 from J, leaving 7 bases between them. CDR3 size: 14 residues. The DNA of the CDR3 is TGTGCCAGCAGTTTAGCGCACGGGAATTCACCCCTCCACTTT. Its protein product is CASSLAHGNSPLHF.

The chain couples TRBV28 to TRBJ2-5; D is uncertain. Trimming cost V 2 bases and J 5 bases, with 12 bases left between them. The CDR3 runs 14 residues. Germline CDR1 and CDR2: MDHEN and SYDVKM. CDR3 bases: TGTGCCAGCAGTTTAATACCCCTACGGGAGACCCAGTACTTC. This codes for CASSLIPLRETQYF.

This clonotype was recorded a few times. The gene calls are TRBV7-2 and TRBJ2-6; no definite D call. Trimming removed 5 bases from V and 2 bases from J, with 10 bases in between. Germline-derived CDR1 and CDR2 are SGHTA and FQGNSA. The CDR3 consists of 15 residues. The CDR3 spells CASSPDGAGANVLTF. In nucleotides, the CDR3 is TGTGCCAGCAGCCCTGATGGGGCTGGGGCCAACGTCCTGACTTTC. Full variable domain (missing parts from reference TRBV7-2 and TRBJ2-6): GAGVSQSPSNKVTEKGKDVELRCDPISGHTALYWYRQSLGQGLEFLIYFQGNSAPDKSGLPSDRFSAERTGGSVSTLTIQRTQQEDSAVYLCASSPDGAGANVLTFGAGSRLTVL.

This clonotype showed up many times. The V and J genes are TRBV5-1 and TRBJ1-3; D is undetermined. CDR1 and CDR2 (germline): SGHRS, YFSETQ. This CDR3 has 15 amino acids. Trimming stripped 0 bases from V and 0 bases from J, with 7 bases between. This CDR3 reads CASSLDQSSGNTIYF. The CDR3 DNA follows: TGCGCCAGCAGCTTGGACCAGTCCTCTGGAAACACCATATATTTT. The complete variable domain, with remaining parts taken from reference TRBV5-1 and TRBJ1-3, reads KAGVTQTPRYLIKTRGQQVTLSCSPISGHRSVSWYQQTPGQGLQFLFEYFSETQRNKGNFPGRFSGRQFSNSRSEMNVSTLELGDSALYLCASSLDQSSGNTIYFGEGSWLTVV.

Many counts were recorded for this clonotype. CDR3 protein: CASSRGTSGYNEQFF. The CDR3 nucleotides are TGTGCCAGTAGTAGAGGGACTAGCGGCTACAATGAGCAGTTCTTC. This chain connects TRBV19 to TRBJ2-1; 11 bases line up with TRBD2. The CDR3 is 15 amino acids. Germline lookup yields CDR1 LNHDA and CDR2 SQIVND (reference sequence). With V trimmed by 4 bases and J by 3 bases, 2 bases remained unmatched.

The chain combines TRBV12-3 or TRBV12-4 with TRBJ2-5; D remains ambiguous. V was trimmed by 6 bases and J by 1 base, leaving 12 bases between them. This CDR3 has 14 residues. The CDR3 loop reads CASSNVPAQETQYF. The CDR3 DNA sequence: TGTGCCAGCAGCAACGTTCCGGCCCAAGAGACCCAGTACTTC.

This clonotype has only a few counts. The V gene is TRBV12-3 or TRBV12-4, the J gene TRBJ2-7; possibly TRBD2 for D (5 bases). The CDR3 has 14 amino acids. Trimming cost V 5 bases and J 2 bases, with 13 bases left between them. CDR3 sequence: CASSATGNTYEQYF. CDR3 in DNA: TGTGCCAGCAGTGCTACCGGGAACACCTACGAGCAGTACTTC.

Ten or more counts support this clonotype. The chain employs TRBV5-1 and TRBJ2-3, with D maybe TRBD1 (6 bases). CDR3 length: 15 residues. Germline-derived CDR1 and CDR2 are SGHRS and YFSETQ. V was trimmed by 0 bases and J by 2 bases, leaving 10 bases between them. In DNA form, the CDR3 reads TGCGCCAGCAGCTTGGGGACAGAGTACACAGATACGCAGTATTTT. As protein: CASSLGTEYTDTQYF.

The chain carries TRBV12-3 or TRBV12-4 and TRBJ2-1; unclear D gene. V lost 4 bases and J lost 7, with 11 bases in between. This CDR3 is 13 amino acids long. CDR3 amino acids: CASSSFHGNEQFF. For the CDR3, the DNA is TGTGCCAGCAGTTCCTTTCACGGGAATGAGCAGTTCTTC.

This clonotype was observed at least ten times. V and J are TRBV15 and TRBJ1-1, with D unresolved. The germline V gene encodes CDR1 LNHNV and CDR2 YYDKDF (reference sequence). V shed 0 bases and J shed 5 bases, with 16 bases lying between them. The CDR3 is 16 amino acids. CDR3: CATSRDQWVRNTEAFF. The CDR3 region has the DNA TGTGCCACCAGCAGAGATCAGTGGGTAAGGAATACTGAAGCTTTCTTT. Full variable domain (rest looked up from reference TRBV15 and TRBJ1-1): DAMVIQNPRYQVTQFGKPVTLSCSQTLNHNVMYWYQQKSSQAPKLLFHYYDKDFNNEADTPDNFQSRRPNTSFCFLDIRSPGLGDTAMYLCATSRDQWVRNTEAFFGQGTRLTVV.

This clonotype appeared a single time. V usage is TRBV28 and J usage is TRBJ2-4; 15 bases fit TRBD2. Losses at the gene ends were 6 bases for V and 13 bases for J; bases not matched to a gene: 4. CDR1 and CDR2 (germline): MDHEN, SYDVKM. CDR3 size: 13 residues. The CDR3 loop is CASSLGLAGGQYF. The CDR3, as DNA: TGTGCCAGCAGCCTCGGACTAGCGGGGGGGCAGTACTTC.

At least ten counts were recorded for this clonotype. This chain joins TRBV12-3 or TRBV12-4 and TRBJ2-7, with TRBD2 matching over 12 bases. The J segment lost 3 bases and the V segment lost 5 bases, leaving 11 bases of the junction unmatched. This CDR3 contains 17 residues. This chain's CDR3 is CASSPRTSGILGYEQYF. CDR3 bases: TGTGCCAGCAGTCCAAGGACTAGCGGGATCTTGGGCTACGAGCAGTACTTC.

The chain joins TRBV5-6 to TRBJ1-1; TRBD1 might be the D (5 bases). Germline CDR1 reads SGHDT; CDR2 reads YYEEEE. V lost 2 bases to trimming and J lost 4 bases, with 9 bases between them. The CDR3 has 13 residues. For the CDR3, the DNA is TGTGCCAGCAGCTTCACAGGCAGCACTGAAGCTTTCTTT. The encoded protein is CASSFTGSTEAFF.

This clonotype was picked up a small number of times. The chain carries TRBV15 and TRBJ1-5, with D possibly TRBD1 on 5 matching bases. V was cut by 0 bases and J by 6 bases, with 12 bases left in between. The CDR3 is made up of 15 amino acids. Germline-derived CDR1 and CDR2 are LNHNV and YYDKDF (reference sequence). The CDR3 reads CATSRDQGGGQPQHF. The CDR3 nucleotides read TGTGCCACCAGCAGAGATCAGGGTGGAGGTCAGCCCCAGCATTTT.

The sample holds a few counts of this clonotype. This sequence joins TRBV7-9 and TRBJ2-7; D perhaps matches TRBD2 (6 bases). The CDR3 runs to 13 residues. With 2 bases removed from V and 8 bases from J, the gap between germline ends came to 13 bases. Germline V lookup: CDR1 SEHNR, CDR2 FQNEAQ (reference sequence). In DNA, the CDR3 is TGTGCCAGCAGCTTATCGCCGGAGGGACAGCAGTACTTC. Translation: CASSLSPEGQQYF.